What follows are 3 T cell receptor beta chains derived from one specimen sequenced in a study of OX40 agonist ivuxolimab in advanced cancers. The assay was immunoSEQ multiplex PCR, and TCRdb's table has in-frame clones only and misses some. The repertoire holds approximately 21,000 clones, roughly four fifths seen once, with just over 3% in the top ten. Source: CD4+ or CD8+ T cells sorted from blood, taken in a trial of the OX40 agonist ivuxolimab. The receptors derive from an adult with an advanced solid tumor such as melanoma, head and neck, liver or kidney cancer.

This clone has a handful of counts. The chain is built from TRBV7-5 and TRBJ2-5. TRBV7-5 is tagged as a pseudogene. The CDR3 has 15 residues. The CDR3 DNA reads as TGTGTCAGAAGCTTAGGACCAGAGGGGGGAGAGACCCAGTACTTC. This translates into CVRSLGPEGGETQYF.

CDR3 sequence (DNA): TGTGCCAGCAGCTCCCTCTCGCTTAGACAGAACACTGAAGCTTTCTTT. It translates to CASSSLSLRQNTEAFF. The chain recombines TRBV5-6 with TRBJ1-1; D is unclear. Deletions cut 3 bases from V and 1 base from J, with 16 bases between. The CDR3 spans 16 residues. Germline assignment: CDR1 SGHDT and CDR2 YYEEEE.

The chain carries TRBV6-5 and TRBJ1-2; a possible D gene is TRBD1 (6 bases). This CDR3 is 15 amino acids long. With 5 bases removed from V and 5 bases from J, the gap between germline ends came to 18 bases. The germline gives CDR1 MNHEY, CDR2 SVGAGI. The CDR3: CASSATGPRRYGYTF. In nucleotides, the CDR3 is TGTGCCAGCAGTGCGACAGGTCCCCGGCGATATGGCTACACCTTC.